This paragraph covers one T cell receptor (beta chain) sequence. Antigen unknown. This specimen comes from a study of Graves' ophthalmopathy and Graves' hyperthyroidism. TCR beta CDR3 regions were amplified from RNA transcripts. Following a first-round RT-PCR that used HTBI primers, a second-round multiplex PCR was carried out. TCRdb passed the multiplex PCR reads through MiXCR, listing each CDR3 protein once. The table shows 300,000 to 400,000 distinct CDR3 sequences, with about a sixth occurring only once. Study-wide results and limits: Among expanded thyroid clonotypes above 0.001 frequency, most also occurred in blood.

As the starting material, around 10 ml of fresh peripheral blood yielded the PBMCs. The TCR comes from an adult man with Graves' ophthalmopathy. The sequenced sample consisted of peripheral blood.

This chain's CDR3 is CSARMVAAEAFF. CDR3 bases: TGCAGTGCTAGAATGGTGGCAGCTGAAGCTTTCTTT. The rearrangement links TRBV20-1 to TRBJ1-1; D uncertain. The CDR3 consists of 12 residues. Germline assignment: CDR1 DFQATT and CDR2 SNEGSKA (reference sequence). Trimming left V 2 bases short and J 6 bases short, with 10 bases between.